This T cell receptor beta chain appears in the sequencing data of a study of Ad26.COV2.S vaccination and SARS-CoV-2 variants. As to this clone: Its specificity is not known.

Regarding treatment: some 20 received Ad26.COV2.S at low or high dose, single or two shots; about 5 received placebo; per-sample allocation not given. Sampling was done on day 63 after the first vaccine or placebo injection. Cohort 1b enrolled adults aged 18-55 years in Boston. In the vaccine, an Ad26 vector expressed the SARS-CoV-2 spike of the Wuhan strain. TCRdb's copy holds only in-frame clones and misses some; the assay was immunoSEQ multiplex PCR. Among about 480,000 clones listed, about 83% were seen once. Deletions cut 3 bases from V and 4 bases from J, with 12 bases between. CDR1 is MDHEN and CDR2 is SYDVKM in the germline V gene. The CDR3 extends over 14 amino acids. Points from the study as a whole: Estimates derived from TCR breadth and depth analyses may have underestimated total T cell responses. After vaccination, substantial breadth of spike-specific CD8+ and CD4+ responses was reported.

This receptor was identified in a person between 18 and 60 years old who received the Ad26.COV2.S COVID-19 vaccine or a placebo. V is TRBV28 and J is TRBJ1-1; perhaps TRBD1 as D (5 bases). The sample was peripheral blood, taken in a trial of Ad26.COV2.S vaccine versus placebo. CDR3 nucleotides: TGTGCCAGCAGTTTCCAGGGAAGGGTCACTGAAGCTTTCTTT. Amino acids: CASSFQGRVTEAFF. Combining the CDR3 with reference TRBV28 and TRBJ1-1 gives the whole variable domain DVKVTQSSRYLVKRTGEKVFLECVQDMDHENMFWYRQDPGLGLRLIYFSYDVKMKEKGDIPEGYSVSREKKERFSLILESASTNQTSMYLCASSFQGRVTEAFFGQGTRLTVV.